Below, one T cell receptor (beta chain) is given with its context. Germline values: CDR1 LGHNA, CDR2 YSLEER. Trimming took 4 bases from V and 7 from J, leaving 8 bases between them. The CDR3 covers 12 residues. The data are from a study of blood T cell repertoires in COVID-19. Looking at the study overall: There were acute and convalescent COVID-19 samples, and they came from the United States, Italy and Spain.

As processed by the authors: Amplification with reference gene primers provided the estimates of nucleated cell counts. Measured with immunoSEQ multiplex PCR; TCRdb has only the in-frame clones, and not every one. V, J and clone size are taken as reported in that table, and D and trimming were inferred from the DNA itself. The sample has 200,000 to 300,000 clones, 80% to 90% seen once. Recruits, aged roughly 18 to 90 years, lived in 24 US areas. Membership in each cohort depended on participant-reported clinical history. V and J are TRBV4-3 and TRBJ2-1; D perhaps matches TRBD2 (6 bases). The clonotype comes from a woman aged 25 to 39 with acute COVID-19. The sample taken for sequencing was PBMCs or T cells enriched from blood (not recorded which). The CDR3 is CASSPGRNEQFF. The CDR3 DNA reads TGCGCCAGCAGCCCAGGGAGGAATGAGCAGTTCTTC.